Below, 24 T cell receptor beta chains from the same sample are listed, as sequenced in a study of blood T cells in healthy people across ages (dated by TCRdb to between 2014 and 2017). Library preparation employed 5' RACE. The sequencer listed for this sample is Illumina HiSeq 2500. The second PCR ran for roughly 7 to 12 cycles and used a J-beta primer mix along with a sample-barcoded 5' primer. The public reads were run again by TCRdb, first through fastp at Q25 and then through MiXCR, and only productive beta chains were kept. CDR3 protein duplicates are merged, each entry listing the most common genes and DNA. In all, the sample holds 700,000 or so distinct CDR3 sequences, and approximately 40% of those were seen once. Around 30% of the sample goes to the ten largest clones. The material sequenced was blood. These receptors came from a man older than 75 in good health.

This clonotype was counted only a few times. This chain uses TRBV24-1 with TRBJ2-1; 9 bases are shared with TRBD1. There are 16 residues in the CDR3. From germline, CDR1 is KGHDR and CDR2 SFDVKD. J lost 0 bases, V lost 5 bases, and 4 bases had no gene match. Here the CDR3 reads CATSVLTGGSYNEQFF. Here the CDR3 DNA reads TGTGCCACCAGTGTCTTGACAGGGGGCTCCTACAATGAGCAGTTCTTC.

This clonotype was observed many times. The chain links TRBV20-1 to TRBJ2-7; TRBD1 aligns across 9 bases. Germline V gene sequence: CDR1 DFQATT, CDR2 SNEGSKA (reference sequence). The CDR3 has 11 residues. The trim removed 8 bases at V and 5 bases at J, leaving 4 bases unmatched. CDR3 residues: CSPGQGNEQYF. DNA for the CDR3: TGCAGTCCGGGACAGGGCAACGAGCAGTACTTC.

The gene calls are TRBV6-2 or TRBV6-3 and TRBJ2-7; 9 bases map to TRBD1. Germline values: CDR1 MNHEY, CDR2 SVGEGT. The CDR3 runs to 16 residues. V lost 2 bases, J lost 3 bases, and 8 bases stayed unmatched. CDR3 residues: CASSYPRTGENYEQYF. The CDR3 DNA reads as TGTGCCAGCAGTTACCCAAGGACAGGGGAGAACTACGAGCAGTACTTC.

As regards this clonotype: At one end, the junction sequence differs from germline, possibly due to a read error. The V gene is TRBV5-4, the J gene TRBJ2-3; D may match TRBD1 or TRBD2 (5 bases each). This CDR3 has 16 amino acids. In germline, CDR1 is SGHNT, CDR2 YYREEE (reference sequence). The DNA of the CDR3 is TGTGCCGGCAGCCGTGGGGGACGTGCTAGCACAGATACGCAGTATTTT. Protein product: CAGSRGGRASTDTQYF.

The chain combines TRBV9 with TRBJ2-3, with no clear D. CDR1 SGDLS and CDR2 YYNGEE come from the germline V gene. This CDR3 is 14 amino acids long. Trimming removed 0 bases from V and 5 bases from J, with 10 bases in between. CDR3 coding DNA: TGTGCCAGCAGCGTAGGAGTAGCCGAAGATACGCAGTATTTT. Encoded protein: CASSVGVAEDTQYF.

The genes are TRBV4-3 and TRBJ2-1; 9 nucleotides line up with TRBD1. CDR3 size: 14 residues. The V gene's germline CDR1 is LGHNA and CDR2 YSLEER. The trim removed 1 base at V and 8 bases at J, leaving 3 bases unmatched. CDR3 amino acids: CASSQADRGDEQFF. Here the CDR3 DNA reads TGCGCCAGCAGCCAAGCGGACAGGGGCGATGAGCAGTTCTTC.

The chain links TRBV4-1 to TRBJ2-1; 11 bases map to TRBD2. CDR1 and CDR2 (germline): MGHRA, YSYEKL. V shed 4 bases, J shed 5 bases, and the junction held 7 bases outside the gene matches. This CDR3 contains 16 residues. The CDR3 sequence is CASSLSGGVKHNEQFF. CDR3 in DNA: TGCGCCAGCAGCCTTAGCGGGGGGGTCAAACACAATGAGCAGTTCTTC.

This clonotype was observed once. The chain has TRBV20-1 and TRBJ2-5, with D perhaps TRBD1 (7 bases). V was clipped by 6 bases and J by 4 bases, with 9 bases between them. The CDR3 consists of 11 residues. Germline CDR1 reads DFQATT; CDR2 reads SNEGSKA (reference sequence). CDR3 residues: CSAQGGETQYF. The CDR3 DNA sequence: TGCAGTGCCCAGGGGGGAGAGACCCAGTACTTC.

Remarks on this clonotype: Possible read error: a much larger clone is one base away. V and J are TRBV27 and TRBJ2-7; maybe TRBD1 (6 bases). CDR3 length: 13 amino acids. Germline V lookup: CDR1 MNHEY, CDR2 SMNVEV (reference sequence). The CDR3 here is CACSLSLMGAQYF. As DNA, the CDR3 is TGTGCCTGCAGTTTATCCCTAATGGGGGCCCAGTACTTC.

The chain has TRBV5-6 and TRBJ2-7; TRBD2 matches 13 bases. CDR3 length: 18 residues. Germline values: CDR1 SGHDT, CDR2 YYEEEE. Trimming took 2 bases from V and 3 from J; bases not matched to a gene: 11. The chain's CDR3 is CASSFRTSGSLGSYEQYF. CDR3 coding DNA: TGTGCCAGCAGCTTCAGGACTAGCGGGAGTCTTGGTAGCTACGAGCAGTACTTC.

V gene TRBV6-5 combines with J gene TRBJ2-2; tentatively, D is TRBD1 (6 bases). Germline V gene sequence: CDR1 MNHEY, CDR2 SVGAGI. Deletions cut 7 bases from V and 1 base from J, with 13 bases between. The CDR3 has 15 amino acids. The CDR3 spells CASTARTVNTGELFF. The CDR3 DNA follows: TGTGCCAGCACCGCGAGGACAGTGAACACCGGGGAGCTGTTTTTT.

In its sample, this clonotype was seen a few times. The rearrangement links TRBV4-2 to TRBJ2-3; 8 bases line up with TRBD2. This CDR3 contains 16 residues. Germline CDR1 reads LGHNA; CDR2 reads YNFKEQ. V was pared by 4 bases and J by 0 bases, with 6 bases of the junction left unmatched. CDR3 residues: CASSRQRGGSTDTQYF. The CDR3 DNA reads TGTGCCAGCAGCCGCCAACGGGGGGGAAGCACAGATACGCAGTATTTT.

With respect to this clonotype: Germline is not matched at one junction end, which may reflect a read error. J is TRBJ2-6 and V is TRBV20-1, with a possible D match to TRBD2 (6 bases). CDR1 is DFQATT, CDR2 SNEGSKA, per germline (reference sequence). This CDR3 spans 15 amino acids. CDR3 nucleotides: TGCAGTGCTAGAGGGGGTGGGACTGGGGCCAGCGTCCTGACTTTC. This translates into CSARGGGTGASVLTF.

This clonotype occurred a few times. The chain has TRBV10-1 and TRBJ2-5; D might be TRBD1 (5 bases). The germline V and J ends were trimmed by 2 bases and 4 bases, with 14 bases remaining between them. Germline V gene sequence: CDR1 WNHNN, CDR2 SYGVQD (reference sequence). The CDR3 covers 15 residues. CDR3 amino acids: CASSEVQGLGETQYF. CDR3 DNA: TGCGCCAGCAGTGAGGTGCAGGGTCTGGGAGAGACCCAGTACTTC.

This chain's CDR3 is CSAIGTSGVPSTDTQYF. The CDR3 region has the DNA TGCAGTGCTATTGGGACTAGCGGGGTACCTAGCACAGATACGCAGTATTTT. The chain combines TRBV20-1 with TRBJ2-3, with 13 bases identical to TRBD2. After removal of 4 bases from V and 0 bases from J, the junction contained 7 bases not matched to a gene. CDR1 is DFQATT, CDR2 SNEGSKA, per germline (reference sequence). This CDR3 has 17 residues.

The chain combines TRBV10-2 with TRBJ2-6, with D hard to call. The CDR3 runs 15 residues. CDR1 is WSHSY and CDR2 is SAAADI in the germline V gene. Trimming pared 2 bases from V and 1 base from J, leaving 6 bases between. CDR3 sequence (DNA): TGCGCCAGCAGTGAGCGACGGTCTGGGGCCAACGTCCTGACTTTC. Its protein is CASSERRSGANVLTF.

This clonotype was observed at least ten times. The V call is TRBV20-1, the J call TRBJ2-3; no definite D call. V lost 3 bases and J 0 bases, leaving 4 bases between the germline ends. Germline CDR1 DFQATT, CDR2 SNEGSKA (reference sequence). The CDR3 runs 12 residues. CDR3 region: CSARSSTDTQYF. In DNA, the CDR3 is TGCAGTGCTAGGAGCAGCACAGATACGCAGTATTTT.

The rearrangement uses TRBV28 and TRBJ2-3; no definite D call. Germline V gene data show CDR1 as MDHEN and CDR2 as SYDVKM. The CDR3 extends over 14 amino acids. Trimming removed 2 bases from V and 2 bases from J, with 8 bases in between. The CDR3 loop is CASSLQTVTDTQYF. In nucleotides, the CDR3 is TGTGCCAGCAGTTTACAGACTGTCACAGATACGCAGTATTTT. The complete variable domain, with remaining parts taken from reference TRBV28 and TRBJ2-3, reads DVKVTQSSRYLVKRTGEKVFLECVQDMDHENMFWYRQDPGLGLRLIYFSYDVKMKEKGDIPEGYSVSREKKERFSLILESASTNQTSMYLCASSLQTVTDTQYFGPGTRLTVL.

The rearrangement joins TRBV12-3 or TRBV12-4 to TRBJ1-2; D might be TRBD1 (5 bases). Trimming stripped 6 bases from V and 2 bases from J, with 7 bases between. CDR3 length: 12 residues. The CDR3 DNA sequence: TGTGCCAGCAGGGCAGGGAACTATGGCTACACCTTC. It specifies CASRAGNYGYTF.

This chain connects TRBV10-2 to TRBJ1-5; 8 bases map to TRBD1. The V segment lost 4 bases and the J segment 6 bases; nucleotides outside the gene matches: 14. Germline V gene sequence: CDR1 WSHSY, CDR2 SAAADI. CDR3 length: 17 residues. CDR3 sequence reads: CASSGGMGRGRGQPQHF. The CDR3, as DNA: TGCGCCAGCAGTGGGGGGATGGGCAGGGGGCGCGGTCAGCCCCAGCATTTT.

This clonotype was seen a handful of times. The chain's CDR3 is CAWKTSGANVLTF. DNA of the CDR3: TGTGCCTGGAAGACCTCTGGGGCCAACGTCCTGACTTTC. The chain carries TRBV30 and TRBJ2-6; D gene unclear. Germline assignment: CDR1 GTSNPN and CDR2 SVGIG (reference sequence). Trimming removed 4 bases at V and 0 bases at J, with 4 bases between. This CDR3 region has 13 residues.

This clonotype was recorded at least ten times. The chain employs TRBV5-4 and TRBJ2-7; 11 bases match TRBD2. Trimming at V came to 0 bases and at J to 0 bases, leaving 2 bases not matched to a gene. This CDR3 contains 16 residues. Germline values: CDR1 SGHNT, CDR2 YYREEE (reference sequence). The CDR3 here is CASSLDGTSGSYEQYF. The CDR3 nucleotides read TGTGCCAGCAGCTTGGATGGGACTAGCGGCTCCTACGAGCAGTACTTC.

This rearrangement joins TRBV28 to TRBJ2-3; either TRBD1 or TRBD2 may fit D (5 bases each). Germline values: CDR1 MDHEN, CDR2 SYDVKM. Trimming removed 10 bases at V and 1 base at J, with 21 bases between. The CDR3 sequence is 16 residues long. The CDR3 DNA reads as TGTGCCATCCAAAACTACGGGGCCCCCGGCACAGATACGCAGTATTTT. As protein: CAIQNYGAPGTDTQYF.

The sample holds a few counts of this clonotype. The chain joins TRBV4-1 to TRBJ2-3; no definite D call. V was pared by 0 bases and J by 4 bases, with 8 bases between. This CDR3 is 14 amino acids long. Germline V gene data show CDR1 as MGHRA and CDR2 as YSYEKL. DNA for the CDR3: TGCGCCAGCAGCCAAGATATCCCCCCAGATACGCAGTATTTT. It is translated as CASSQDIPPDTQYF.